These 6 T cell receptor beta chains were all obtained from the same sample, sequenced in a study of T cells in Graves' hyperthyroidism and ophthalmopathy. TCR beta CDR3 regions were amplified from RNA transcripts. A set of HTBI primers served as the primers for a first-round RT-PCR of the TCR CDR3. TCRdb ran MiXCR on the multiplex PCR reads and lists one entry per CDR3 protein. This sample has 650,000 to 800,000 distinct CDR3 sequences, with over 40% found just once. The material sequenced was peripheral blood or thyroid tissue (not recorded which). These receptors all stem from an adult man with Graves' disease, either hyperthyroidism or ophthalmopathy (not recorded which).

The chain uses TRBV6-4 and TRBJ2-7; D may be TRBD2 (5 bases). The germline V gene has CDR1 MRHNA and CDR2 SNTAGT. The V and J ends lost 3 bases and 2 bases respectively, with 11 bases between them. The CDR3 has 14 amino acids. This chain's CDR3 is CASSEASTAYEQYF. The CDR3 bases are TGTGCCAGCAGTGAGGCTAGCACTGCCTACGAGCAGTACTTC.

This clonotype occurred a few times. This sequence joins TRBV7-2 and TRBJ1-4; D call uncertain. V was cut by 5 bases and J by 8 bases, with 15 bases left in between. From germline, CDR1 is SGHTA and CDR2 FQGNSA. The CDR3 is made up of 14 amino acids. The CDR3 spells CASSHRWQHEKLFF. DNA of the CDR3: TGTGCCAGCAGCCATCGATGGCAACACGAAAAACTGTTTTTT.

The CDR3 sequence: CASSLASETSGQETQYF. Here the CDR3 DNA reads TGCGCCAGCAGCTTGGCCAGTGAGACTAGCGGGCAAGAGACCCAGTACTTC. The chain recombines TRBV5-1 with TRBJ2-5; 10 bases map to TRBD2. V trimming: 0 bases; J trimming: 2 bases; junction bases outside the gene matches: 7. CDR3 length: 17 amino acids. Germline CDR1 SGHRS, CDR2 YFSETQ.

V is TRBV7-2 and J is TRBJ2-7, with 9 bases that match TRBD1. The CDR3 runs to 15 residues. V lost 3 bases to trimming and J lost 2 bases; unmatched junction nucleotides: 5. The germline V gene has CDR1 SGHTA and CDR2 FQGNSA. The CDR3 DNA follows: TGTGCCAGCAGCTTGATTGGGACAGGGCCCTACGAGCAGTACTTC. The encoded protein is CASSLIGTGPYEQYF.

In this sample, this clonotype turned up many times. The CDR3 DNA reads TGTGCCAGCAGTGGGACAGGGTACACCGGGGAGCTGTTTTTT. Protein sequence: CASSGTGYTGELFF. The chain employs TRBV2 and TRBJ2-2; TRBD1 matches 8 bases. Trimming cost V 4 bases and J 3 bases; bases outside gene matches: 1. CDR1 and CDR2 (germline): SNHLY, FYNNEI. The CDR3 is made up of 14 amino acids.

This clonotype was recorded once. V usage is TRBV29-1 and J usage is TRBJ1-3; D possibly corresponds to TRBD1 (5 bases). Germline assignment: CDR1 SQVTM and CDR2 ANQGSEA. Trimming removed 4 bases at V and 5 bases at J, with 9 bases between. This CDR3 spans 12 amino acids. The CDR3 here is CSVAGLRNTIYF. The CDR3 nucleotides are TGCAGCGTTGCAGGGCTGAGAAACACCATATATTTT.